A selection of T cell receptor beta chains follows, all from one sample in a study of OX40 agonist ivuxolimab in advanced cancers. The method was immunoSEQ multiplex PCR; TCRdb's version includes in-frame clones alone and lacks a portion of them. Of 55,000 to 75,000 clones listed, around four fifths are singletons. The input for sequencing was CD4+ or CD8+ T cells sorted from blood, taken in a trial of the OX40 agonist ivuxolimab. The receptors derive from an adult with an advanced solid tumor such as melanoma, head and neck, liver or kidney cancer. Both conserved end residues are part of each CDR3. The D gene is left open where the match is weak. Rows may omit the clone size; those that give it use once, few, many or a size class.

clone size: NA
J gene: TRBJ1-3
V gene: TRBV11-3
D gene: NA
CDR3 DNA: TGTGCCAGCAGCTTAATAGCTCGAGTTTGGCAGGAACGATCTGGAAACACCATATATTTT
CDR3 protein: CASSLIARVWQERSGNTIYF

clone size: few
J gene: TRBJ1-2
V gene: TRBV18
D gene: TRBD1
CDR3 DNA: TGTGCCAGCTCACGGCAGACAGGGGCGTCGGACGGCTACACCTTC
CDR3 protein: CASSRQTGASDGYTF

clone size: NA
J gene: TRBJ1-2
V gene: TRBV28
D gene: NA
CDR3 DNA: TGTGCCAGCAGAAGATATAAACAGGCCGCGGATGGCTACACCTTC
CDR3 protein: CASRRYKQAADGYTF

clone size: NA
J gene: TRBJ2-7
V gene: TRBV19
D gene: NA
CDR3 DNA: TGTGCCAGTAGTTTTGGGGGCTACGAGCAGTACTTC
CDR3 protein: CASSFGGYEQYF

clone size: few
J gene: TRBJ1-5
V gene: TRBV28
D gene: NA
CDR3 DNA: TGTGCCAGCAGGTCCTCCAGGGGCTTAGGCCATTTT
CDR3 protein: CASRSSRGLGHF

clone size: few
J gene: TRBJ2-5
V gene: TRBV2
D gene: NA
CDR3 DNA: TGTGCCAGCAGTGAAGGGACAAAAGAGACCCAGTACTTC
CDR3 protein: CASSEGTKETQYF

clone size: few
J gene: TRBJ1-2
V gene: TRBV5-1
D gene: NA
CDR3 DNA: TGCGCCAGCAGTTCAGGGAGCTATGGCTACACCTTC
CDR3 protein: CASSSGSYGYTF

clone size: NA
J gene: TRBJ2-7
V gene: TRBV6-5
D gene: NA
CDR3 DNA: TGTGCCAGCAGTACGGACGGCTACGAGCAGTACTTC
CDR3 protein: CASSTDGYEQYF

clone size: once
J gene: TRBJ1-5
V gene: TRBV30
D gene: NA
CDR3 DNA: TGTGCCTGGAGTGTACTGGGAAATCAGCCCCAGCATTTT
CDR3 protein: CAWSVLGNQPQHF

clone size: NA
J gene: TRBJ2-6
V gene: TRBV6-1
D gene: NA
CDR3 DNA: TGTGCCAGCAGTGAAGTAAGAGGTTCTGGGGCCAACGTCCTGACTTTC
CDR3 protein: CASSEVRGSGANVLTF

clone size: NA
J gene: TRBJ1-6
V gene: TRBV28
D gene: NA
CDR3 DNA: TGTGCCAGCAGTTTTCGGGACCGGGCCCGTTCACCCCTCCACTTT
CDR3 protein: CASSFRDRARSPLHF

clone size: NA
J gene: TRBJ1-5
V gene: TRBV28
D gene: NA
CDR3 DNA: TGTGCCAGCAGTTTATCCGGGGTCCAACAGCCCCAGCATTTT
CDR3 protein: CASSLSGVQQPQHF

clone size: NA
J gene: TRBJ1-5
V gene: TRBV19
D gene: NA
CDR3 DNA: TGTGCCAGTAGCCCCGGGGCAGTTAATAGCAATCAGCCCCAGCATTTT
CDR3 protein: CASSPGAVNSNQPQHF

clone size: NA
J gene: TRBJ2-5
V gene: TRBV2
D gene: NA
CDR3 DNA: TGTGCCAGCAGTGGCTCCCTTGGGGGTGGAGGAGAGACCCAGTACTTC
CDR3 protein: CASSGSLGGGGETQYF

clone size: NA
J gene: TRBJ1-3
V gene: TRBV4-3
D gene: NA
CDR3 DNA: TGCGCCAGCAGCCAAGATCCCGACAGGTCACTCAACACCATATATTTT
CDR3 protein: CASSQDPDRSLNTIYF

clone size: many
J gene: TRBJ1-5
V gene: TRBV28
D gene: TRBD1
CDR3 DNA: TGTGCCAGCAGTTCCCCGGGACAGGGGGCAAATCAGCCCCAGCATTTT
CDR3 protein: CASSSPGQGANQPQHF

clone size: NA
J gene: TRBJ1-1
V gene: TRBV28
D gene: NA
CDR3 DNA: TGTGCCAGCAGTTTAAAGGGCCTTCTTCGTTGGTACACTGAAGCTTTCTTT
CDR3 protein: CASSLKGLLRWYTEAFF

clone size: NA
J gene: TRBJ1-2
V gene: TRBV21-1
D gene: NA
CDR3 DNA: TGTGCCAGCAGCCCTTGGAGGGGACAGGGGGCTTGTGGCTACACCTTC
CDR3 protein: CASSPWRGQGACGYTF

clone size: NA
J gene: TRBJ2-5
V gene: TRBV4-1
D gene: NA
CDR3 DNA: TGCGCCAGCAGTATACTCGGGTACCCACAAGGGGGGGAGACCCAGTACTTC
CDR3 protein: CASSILGYPQGGETQYF

clone size: NA
J gene: TRBJ2-5
V gene: TRBV5-1
D gene: TRBD2
CDR3 DNA: TGCGCCAGCAGCTTGGAACGGGGGGGCCGGGAGACCCAGTACTTC
CDR3 protein: CASSLERGGRETQYF

clone size: NA
J gene: TRBJ1-2
V gene: TRBV28
D gene: NA
CDR3 DNA: TGTGCCAGCAGTTTCCTCTCCTATGGCTACACCTTC
CDR3 protein: CASSFLSYGYTF

clone size: NA
J gene: TRBJ1-2
V gene: TRBV6-4
D gene: NA
CDR3 DNA: TGTGCCAGAAGCTTACTAAGGGGCTACACCTTC
CDR3 protein: CARSLLRGYTF

clone size: once
J gene: TRBJ2-5
V gene: TRBV27
D gene: TRBD1
CDR3 DNA: TGTGCCAGCAGTTGGGACAGACAAGAGACCCAGTACTTC
CDR3 protein: CASSWDRQETQYF

clone size: NA
J gene: TRBJ1-1
V gene: TRBV2
D gene: NA
CDR3 DNA: TGTGCCAGCAGTGAGGGGGGATTGAACACTGAAGCTTTCTTT
CDR3 protein: CASSEGGLNTEAFF

clone size: NA
J gene: TRBJ1-5
V gene: TRBV28
D gene: TRBD1
CDR3 DNA: TGTGCCAGCAGTTTGGGACAGGCCCCCTATAGCAATCAGCCCCAGCATTTT
CDR3 protein: CASSLGQAPYSNQPQHF

clone size: few
J gene: TRBJ1-5
V gene: TRBV30
D gene: NA
CDR3 DNA: TGTGCCTGGAGACCCTTCGGGGACCAGCCCCAGCATTTT
CDR3 protein: CAWRPFGDQPQHF

clone size: once
J gene: TRBJ1-5
V gene: TRBV7-9
D gene: NA
CDR3 DNA: TGTGCCAGCAGCGGGGGACATGGCAATCAGCCCCAGCATTTT
CDR3 protein: CASSGGHGNQPQHF

clone size: few
J gene: TRBJ1-6
V gene: TRBV5-1
D gene: TRBD1
CDR3 DNA: TGCGCCAGCAGCTCATCCACGGGACAGGGTAGGAATTCACCCCTCCACTTT
CDR3 protein: CASSSSTGQGRNSPLHF

clone size: NA
J gene: TRBJ2-3
V gene: TRBV28
D gene: NA
CDR3 DNA: TGTGCCAGCAGTTCTATGGGGGGTACAGATACGCAGTATTTT
CDR3 protein: CASSSMGGTDTQYF

clone size: NA
J gene: TRBJ2-7
V gene: TRBV6-1
D gene: NA
CDR3 DNA: TGTGCCAGCAGTGTAGGGGTGGCCTACGAGCAGTACTTC
CDR3 protein: CASSVGVAYEQYF

clone size: NA
J gene: TRBJ2-1
V gene: TRBV27
D gene: TRBD1
CDR3 DNA: TGTGCCAGCAGTTTATATGGGACAGGGGTCAATGAGCAGTTCTTC
CDR3 protein: CASSLYGTGVNEQFF

clone size: NA
J gene: TRBJ2-2
V gene: TRBV18
D gene: TRBD1
CDR3 DNA: TGTGCCAGCTCACCAAGCGACAGGGGGCGGACCGGGGAGCTGTTTTTT
CDR3 protein: CASSPSDRGRTGELFF

clone size: NA
J gene: TRBJ1-1
V gene: TRBV28
D gene: TRBD1
CDR3 DNA: TGTGCCAGCAGGGAGGGGGCGCGCGAAGCTTTCTTT
CDR3 protein: CASREGAREAFF

clone size: NA
J gene: TRBJ2-2
V gene: TRBV28
D gene: NA
CDR3 DNA: TGTGCCAGCAGTAACGGACTTGGGCTGTTTTTT
CDR3 protein: CASSNGLGLFF

clone size: NA
J gene: TRBJ1-3
V gene: TRBV7-9
D gene: NA
CDR3 DNA: TGTGCCAGCAGCCTAGGCTCTTCAGGAGGCATGTTCTCTGGAAACACCATATATTTT
CDR3 protein: CASSLGSSGGMFSGNTIYF

clone size: NA
J gene: TRBJ1-2
V gene: TRBV6-6
D gene: TRBD1
CDR3 DNA: TGTGCCAGTACCGGGACAGGGAGTGGGAACTATGGCTACACCTTC
CDR3 protein: CASTGTGSGNYGYTF

clone size: NA
J gene: TRBJ2-1
V gene: TRBV19
D gene: NA
CDR3 DNA: TGTGCCAGTAGTATTTTGGCGACCAACTACAATGAGCAGTTCTTC
CDR3 protein: CASSILATNYNEQFF

clone size: NA
J gene: TRBJ2-5
V gene: TRBV10-2
D gene: NA
CDR3 DNA: TGCGCCAGCAGTGACGTGGGGAAAGAGACCCAGTACTTC
CDR3 protein: CASSDVGKETQYF

clone size: few
J gene: TRBJ2-1
V gene: TRBV15
D gene: TRBD2
CDR3 DNA: TGTGCCACCAGCAGGGGCCCTGGACTAGCGAACGGCAATGAGCAGTTCTTC
CDR3 protein: CATSRGPGLANGNEQFF

clone size: NA
J gene: TRBJ1-5
V gene: TRBV6-1
D gene: NA
CDR3 DNA: TGTGCCAGCAGTGAACTCGGACAGCGCAATCAGCCCCAGCATTTT
CDR3 protein: CASSELGQRNQPQHF

clone size: NA
J gene: TRBJ1-5
V gene: TRBV7-2
D gene: NA
CDR3 DNA: TGTGCCAGCAGCTTAGTACGAAATAGCAATCAGCCCCAGCATTTT
CDR3 protein: CASSLVRNSNQPQHF

clone size: NA
J gene: TRBJ2-5
V gene: TRBV21-1
D gene: NA
CDR3 DNA: TGTGCCAGCAGCACTTGTGGACTAGCGGGCGGGGAGACCCAGTACTTC
CDR3 protein: CASSTCGLAGGETQYF

clone size: NA
J gene: TRBJ2-5
V gene: TRBV7-3
D gene: NA
CDR3 DNA: TGTGCCAGCAGCTTAGGGTCCCGAGAAGTGGAGACCCAGTACTTC
CDR3 protein: CASSLGSREVETQYF

clone size: NA
J gene: TRBJ1-1
V gene: TRBV4-3
D gene: NA
CDR3 DNA: TGCGCCAGCAGCCAAGGTTTGACTGAAGCTTTCTTT
CDR3 protein: CASSQGLTEAFF

clone size: NA
J gene: TRBJ1-3
V gene: TRBV19
D gene: NA
CDR3 DNA: TGTGCCAGTAGGCATCACCGGGCCGACTCTGGAAACACCATATATTTT
CDR3 protein: CASRHHRADSGNTIYF

clone size: NA
J gene: TRBJ1-5
V gene: TRBV7-9
D gene: NA
CDR3 DNA: TGTGCCAGCAGCTTGGCAGGCACCCAGCCCCAGCATTTT
CDR3 protein: CASSLAGTQPQHF

clone size: NA
J gene: TRBJ2-1
V gene: TRBV14
D gene: NA
CDR3 DNA: TGTGCCAGCAGCCAAGATCAGGTACTTCCCTCTTTCTTC
CDR3 protein: CASSQDQVLPSFF

clone size: NA
J gene: TRBJ1-5
V gene: TRBV18
D gene: NA
CDR3 DNA: TGTGCCAGCTCCGAAGACAGGCATCAGCCCCAGCATTTT
CDR3 protein: CASSEDRHQPQHF

clone size: NA
J gene: TRBJ2-7
V gene: TRBV28
D gene: TRBD2
CDR3 DNA: TGTGCCAGCAGGGGATGGGGGGAGGGCCGCTACGAGCAGTACTTC
CDR3 protein: CASRGWGEGRYEQYF

clone size: NA
J gene: TRBJ1-2
V gene: TRBV30
D gene: NA
CDR3 DNA: TGTGCCTCGCCCCTGGAGAGGGCCACTAACTATGGCTACACCTTC
CDR3 protein: CASPLERATNYGYTF

clone size: NA
J gene: TRBJ2-5
V gene: TRBV4-3
D gene: TRBD2
CDR3 DNA: TGCGCCAGCAGCCAAGATAGCGGGGTGATTCAAGAGACCCAGTACTTC
CDR3 protein: CASSQDSGVIQETQYF